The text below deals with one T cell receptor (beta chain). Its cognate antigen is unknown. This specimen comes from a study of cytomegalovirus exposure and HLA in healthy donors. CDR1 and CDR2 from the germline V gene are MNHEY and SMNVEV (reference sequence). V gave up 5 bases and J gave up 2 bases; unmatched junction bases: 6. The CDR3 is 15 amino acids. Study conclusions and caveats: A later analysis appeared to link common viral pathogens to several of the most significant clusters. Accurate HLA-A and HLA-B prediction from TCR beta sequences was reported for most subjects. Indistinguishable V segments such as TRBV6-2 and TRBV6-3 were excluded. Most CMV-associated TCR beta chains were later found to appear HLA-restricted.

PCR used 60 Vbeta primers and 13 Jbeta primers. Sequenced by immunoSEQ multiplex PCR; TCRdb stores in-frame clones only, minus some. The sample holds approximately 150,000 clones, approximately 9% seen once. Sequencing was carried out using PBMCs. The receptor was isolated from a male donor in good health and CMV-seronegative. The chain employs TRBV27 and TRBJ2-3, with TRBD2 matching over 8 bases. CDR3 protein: CASSPWTSPTDTQYF. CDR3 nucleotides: TGTGCCAGCAGTCCTTGGACTAGCCCCACAGATACGCAGTATTTT.